A selection of T cell receptor beta chains follows, all from one sample in a study of PD-1 blockade in mismatch repair-deficient tumors. Sequenced by immunoSEQ multiplex PCR; TCRdb stores in-frame clones only, minus some. The sample includes some 4,000 clones, over 70% of them seen just once. The specimen was primary tumor tissue, collected from a patient treated with pembrolizumab. The receptors come from an adult with mismatch repair-deficient cancer. The CDR3 runs from the conserved cysteine through the conserved F or W. A D gene is named only where the DNA matches it firmly.

v_gene: TRBV15; d_gene: TRBD1; j_gene: TRBJ1-1; CDR3aa: CATSTGDRSNTEAFF
v_gene: TRBV11-2; d_gene: TRBD1; j_gene: TRBJ2-1; CDR3aa: CASSLGQGSSYNEQFF
v_gene: TRBV5-6; d_gene: -; j_gene: TRBJ2-2; CDR3aa: CASSFRDRSGELFF
v_gene: TRBV18; d_gene: -; j_gene: TRBJ1-3; CDR3aa: CASSPQSGQGNTIYF
v_gene: TRBV5-1; d_gene: -; j_gene: TRBJ2-6; CDR3aa: CASSFDSSGANVLTF
v_gene: TRBV5-1; d_gene: -; j_gene: TRBJ2-7; CDR3aa: CASWDKDYEQYF
v_gene: TRBV2; d_gene: TRBD2; j_gene: TRBJ2-7; CDR3aa: CASKRERSYEQYF
v_gene: TRBV30; d_gene: TRBD1; j_gene: TRBJ1-2; CDR3aa: CAWSVQPGGGYGYTF
v_gene: TRBV9; d_gene: TRBD2; j_gene: TRBJ2-1; CDR3aa: CASSAWLAGDNEQFF
v_gene: TRBV27; d_gene: TRBD2; j_gene: TRBJ2-7; CDR3aa: CASSFRRLAGDEQYF
v_gene: TRBV9; d_gene: -; j_gene: TRBJ2-3; CDR3aa: CASSVSPLSTDTQYF
v_gene: TRBV19; d_gene: TRBD1; j_gene: TRBJ1-6; CDR3aa: CASSVTGVDSPLHF
v_gene: TRBV19; d_gene: TRBD1; j_gene: TRBJ2-2; CDR3aa: CASRTTGANTGELFF
v_gene: TRBV28; d_gene: -; j_gene: TRBJ1-5; CDR3aa: CASSWTVKGFNQPQHF
v_gene: TRBV27; d_gene: -; j_gene: TRBJ2-1; CDR3aa: CASSPTGGVLQFF
v_gene: TRBV6-5; d_gene: -; j_gene: TRBJ1-3; CDR3aa: CASSKMSYSGNTIYF
v_gene: TRBV19; d_gene: TRBD1; j_gene: TRBJ1-2; CDR3aa: CASSMGQDYYGYTF
v_gene: TRBV15; d_gene: -; j_gene: TRBJ1-5; CDR3aa: CATSVLLGLGGNQPQHF
v_gene: TRBV6-1; d_gene: -; j_gene: TRBJ2-3; CDR3aa: CASSGRQGTDTQYF
v_gene: TRBV7-9; d_gene: -; j_gene: TRBJ2-3; CDR3aa: CASSFSSTDTQYF
v_gene: TRBV28; d_gene: TRBD1; j_gene: TRBJ1-1; CDR3aa: CASSLPTGFRRAFF
v_gene: TRBV11-2; d_gene: TRBD2; j_gene: TRBJ2-7; CDR3aa: CASSLAASSGPIYEQYF
v_gene: TRBV7-9; d_gene: -; j_gene: TRBJ1-3; CDR3aa: CASYQDLYSGNTIYF
v_gene: TRBV7-6; d_gene: -; j_gene: TRBJ2-3; CDR3aa: CASTPRESTDTQYF
v_gene: TRBV7-3; d_gene: TRBD2; j_gene: TRBJ2-1; CDR3aa: CASSFSGRGDNEQFF
v_gene: TRBV15; d_gene: TRBD1; j_gene: TRBJ2-5; CDR3aa: CATSREQGAEETQYF
v_gene: TRBV9; d_gene: -; j_gene: TRBJ2-1; CDR3aa: CASSAYGQSYNEQFF
v_gene: TRBV27; d_gene: TRBD2; j_gene: TRBJ2-1; CDR3aa: CASRGLAGEQFF
v_gene: TRBV18; d_gene: -; j_gene: TRBJ2-3; CDR3aa: CASSPGLLEDTQYF
v_gene: TRBV6-1; d_gene: -; j_gene: TRBJ1-5; CDR3aa: CASVPLPGNQPQHF
v_gene: TRBV5-1; d_gene: TRBD1; j_gene: TRBJ2-7; CDR3aa: CASSSTRQGGSYEQYF
v_gene: TRBV5-1; d_gene: TRBD1; j_gene: TRBJ2-1; CDR3aa: CASSLHRGDEQFF
v_gene: TRBV4-1; d_gene: -; j_gene: TRBJ1-5; CDR3aa: CASSHPSPSNQPQHF
v_gene: TRBV15; d_gene: TRBD2; j_gene: TRBJ2-3; CDR3aa: CATSLGTSGSRSTDTQYF
v_gene: TRBV7-9; d_gene: TRBD1; j_gene: TRBJ1-4; CDR3aa: CASSLGQGRGPVNEKLFF
v_gene: TRBV21-1; d_gene: -; j_gene: TRBJ2-1; CDR3aa: CASSHTGTGDDNEQFF
v_gene: TRBV5-1; d_gene: TRBD1; j_gene: TRBJ1-2; CDR3aa: CASSLSQGANNYGYTF
v_gene: TRBV11-2; d_gene: -; j_gene: TRBJ2-1; CDR3aa: CASSSQLGNEQFF
v_gene: TRBV27; d_gene: -; j_gene: TRBJ1-1; CDR3aa: CASSLLEAGQVGAFF
v_gene: TRBV18; d_gene: TRBD1; j_gene: TRBJ1-1; CDR3aa: CASSPTGQGARTEAFF
v_gene: TRBV7-2; d_gene: TRBD2; j_gene: TRBJ2-1; CDR3aa: CASSLIRTSGRSEQFF
v_gene: TRBV7-9; d_gene: TRBD1; j_gene: TRBJ2-5; CDR3aa: CASSFDRGQETQYF
v_gene: TRBV15; d_gene: TRBD2; j_gene: TRBJ2-5; CDR3aa: CATSRGLAETQYF
v_gene: TRBV28; d_gene: TRBD1; j_gene: TRBJ2-5; CDR3aa: CASSSYTGGGKTQYF
v_gene: TRBV11-1; d_gene: -; j_gene: TRBJ2-7; CDR3aa: CASNLESYEQYF
v_gene: TRBV19; d_gene: TRBD2; j_gene: TRBJ2-7; CDR3aa: CASSISGINEQYF
v_gene: TRBV9; d_gene: TRBD1; j_gene: TRBJ1-2; CDR3aa: CASSVAETGAVLGYTF
v_gene: TRBV6-5; d_gene: -; j_gene: TRBJ1-2; CDR3aa: CASSYHGEVGGYTF
v_gene: TRBV25-1; d_gene: TRBD1; j_gene: TRBJ1-2; CDR3aa: CASSEPGTGKGYTF
v_gene: TRBV10-3; d_gene: TRBD1; j_gene: TRBJ1-2; CDR3aa: CAISDPGQGDYGYTF
v_gene: TRBV9; d_gene: TRBD1; j_gene: TRBJ2-4; CDR3aa: CASSPGGQGNIQYF
v_gene: TRBV7-2; d_gene: -; j_gene: TRBJ2-1; CDR3aa: CASNQDLSYNEQFF
v_gene: TRBV18; d_gene: TRBD2; j_gene: TRBJ2-7; CDR3aa: CASSHLAGEENRQYF
v_gene: TRBV7-9; d_gene: TRBD2; j_gene: TRBJ2-7; CDR3aa: CASSSSGSEYEQYF
v_gene: TRBV28; d_gene: -; j_gene: TRBJ1-5; CDR3aa: CASRQGSFNQPQHF
v_gene: TRBV5-6; d_gene: -; j_gene: TRBJ2-7; CDR3aa: CASSLWRRGPTYEQYF
v_gene: TRBV18; d_gene: TRBD2; j_gene: TRBJ2-2; CDR3aa: CASSPLAGGHTGELFF
v_gene: TRBV28; d_gene: -; j_gene: TRBJ1-4; CDR3aa: CATVRKANEKLFF